This T cell receptor (beta chain) was sequenced for a study of identical twins. This clonotype was counted between two and nine times. Its antigen remains unknown. The CDR3 sequence is 15 residues long. Between the trimmed V and J ends, which lost 5 bases and 0 bases, there was a span of 13 bases. One entry per CDR3 protein, called by TCRdb with MiXCR from the 5' RACE reads. The data contain about 430,000 distinct CDR3 sequences, less than 20% of them singletons. Whole-study findings and limits: Twins' excess sharing was less marked for out-of-frame beta sequences. Memory repertoires lacked the insertion deficit that abundant cord blood beta clonotypes showed. There is a chance that invariant MAIT and iNKT cells partially muddied zero-insertion analyses. Out-of-frame alpha sequences shared by twins were enriched for low generation probability.

The chain uses TRBV12-3 or TRBV12-4 and TRBJ1-1; D gene ambiguous. The sequence derives from a man in his fifties in good health. The sequenced sample consisted of naive T cells sorted from blood. The CDR3 protein is CASSPGGLLNTEAFF. The CDR3 nucleotides read TGTGCCAGCAGTCCGGGAGGACTTTTGAACACTGAAGCTTTCTTT.